This passage covers 15 T cell receptor beta chains from one sample sequenced in a study of T cells after yellow fever vaccination. Each CDR3 protein is one row after TCRdb ran MiXCR on the 5' RACE reads. The sample has some 560,000 distinct CDR3 sequences, less than 20% seen once; the top ten hold 15% to 20%. Sequences were derived from PBMCs, sampled 5 to 6 days after the first yellow fever vaccination. Receptor source: a man between 18 and 29 years old who received the YFV17D yellow fever vaccine.

V usage is TRBV7-2 and J usage is TRBJ2-7, with D possibly being TRBD1 or TRBD2 (5 bases each). Trimming took off 3 bases at V and 1 base at J, with 13 bases between the two ends. From germline, CDR1 is SGHTA and CDR2 FQGNSA. CDR3 length: 15 residues. The CDR3 nucleotides read TGTGCCAGCAGCTTCACCGGGACCCAGTCCTACGAGCAGTACGTC. This translates into CASSFTGTQSYEQYV.

V and J are TRBV4-1 and TRBJ2-3; possible D gene TRBD1, 7 bases. CDR1 is MGHRA and CDR2 is YSYEKL in the germline V gene. This CDR3 has 17 residues. The V and J ends lost 0 bases and 0 bases respectively, with 13 bases between them. As DNA, the CDR3 is TGCGCCAGCAGCCAAGACAGGGGGGAATCTAGCACAGATACGCAGTATTTT. This encodes CASSQDRGESSTDTQYF.

Only a few counts were recorded for this clonotype. The chain is built from TRBV4-3 and TRBJ1-2; tentative D call: TRBD1 (6 bases). Trimming pared 4 bases from V and 0 bases from J, leaving 15 bases between. Per the germline V gene, CDR1 is LGHNA and CDR2 is YSLEER. This CDR3 comprises 16 residues. The CDR3 is CASSPILGHSNYGYTF. In DNA form, the CDR3 reads TGCGCCAGCAGCCCCATTCTGGGACACTCTAACTATGGCTACACCTTC.

With regard to this clonotype: One end of the junction fails to match germline, which may point to a read error. The CDR3 sequence is CASSQGSSNSPLHF. In DNA, the CDR3 is TGCGCCAGCAGCCAAGGGTCCTCTAATTCACCCCTCCACTTT. The V call is TRBV4-1, the J call TRBJ1-6; D ambiguous. CDR3 length: 14 residues. The germline CDR1 and CDR2 sequences are MGHRA and YSYEKL.

CDR3 residues: CASSLGLPGPYEQYF. DNA of the CDR3: TGTGCCAGCAGTTTAGGACTTCCCGGCCCCTACGAGCAGTACTTC. V usage is TRBV12-3 or TRBV12-4 and J usage is TRBJ2-7; D is unclear. The CDR3 is made up of 15 amino acids. V lost 1 base, J lost 2 bases, and 12 bases lay in between.

This chain links TRBV11-2 with TRBJ1-2; tentatively, D is TRBD1 (6 bases). Germline loops: CDR1 SGHAT, CDR2 FQNNGV. V lost 0 bases and J 7 bases, leaving 9 bases between the germline ends. The CDR3 has 13 amino acids. The CDR3 bases are TGTGCCAGCAGCTTAGAGGGGGCGTTTGGCTACACCTTC. Translation gives CASSLEGAFGYTF.

J is TRBJ2-1 and V is TRBV20-1; 13 bases agree with TRBD2. The CDR3 sequence is 15 residues long. CDR1 is DFQATT, CDR2 SNEGSKA, per germline (reference sequence). Trimming cost V 6 bases and J 4 bases; bases outside gene matches: 6. The CDR3 spells CSADPLAGGYNEQFF. The CDR3 region has the DNA TGCAGTGCCGACCCACTAGCGGGGGGGTACAATGAGCAGTTCTTC.

The chain uses TRBV28 and TRBJ2-3, with TRBD2 identical over 7 bases. CDR3 length: 15 residues. Germline lookup yields CDR1 MDHEN and CDR2 SYDVKM. With 5 bases clipped from V and 2 bases from J, the junction kept 7 bases outside the gene matches. The CDR3 loop reads CASSRGRGDTDTQYF. The CDR3 DNA reads as TGTGCCAGCAGTAGGGGCCGGGGGGACACAGATACGCAGTATTTT.

This clonotype has more than one count but fewer than ten. The chain carries TRBV28 and TRBJ1-1, with D possibly being TRBD1 (5 bases). Germline values: CDR1 MDHEN, CDR2 SYDVKM. This CDR3 has 14 amino acids. V gave up 1 base and J gave up 4 bases, with 10 bases separating them. The CDR3 is CASSLSWGGTEAFF. DNA of the CDR3: TGTGCCAGCAGTTTATCCTGGGGGGGCACTGAAGCTTTCTTT. Looking up the rest from reference TRBV28 and TRBJ1-1 gives the full variable domain: DVKVTQSSRYLVKRTGEKVFLECVQDMDHENMFWYRQDPGLGLRLIYFSYDVKMKEKGDIPEGYSVSREKKERFSLILESASTNQTSMYLCASSLSWGGTEAFFGQGTRLTVV.

This clonotype has just a few counts. DNA for the CDR3: TGTGCCAGCACCTATCTAGCGGGGGGCTTCTTTCAAGAGACCCAGTACTTC. It specifies CASTYLAGGFFQETQYF. The genes are TRBV7-9 and TRBJ2-5, with 11 bases that match TRBD2. CDR1 and CDR2 from the germline V gene are SEHNR and FQNEAQ (reference sequence). V lost 7 bases, J lost 2 bases, and 12 bases stayed unmatched. This CDR3 is 17 amino acids long.

This clonotype was counted a few times. The V and J genes are TRBV25-1 and TRBJ1-2; no clear D gene. This CDR3 has 15 residues. The germline V gene encodes CDR1 MGHDK and CDR2 SYGVNS. Trimming pared 0 bases from V and 5 bases from J, leaving 13 bases between. CDR3 sequence reads: CASSEYNNLGYGYTF. As DNA, the CDR3 is TGTGCCAGCAGTGAATATAATAACTTGGGGTATGGCTACACCTTC.

The chain is built from TRBV18 and TRBJ1-2; tentative D call: TRBD1 (6 bases). V was trimmed by 2 bases and J by 4 bases, leaving 17 bases between them. The length of the CDR3 is 16 residues. Germline lookup yields CDR1 KGHSH and CDR2 LQKENI. CDR3 nucleotide sequence: TGTGCCAGCTCACCAGAAGGAGGGGGTAGCGCCTATGGCTACACCTTC. It yields the protein CASSPEGGGSAYGYTF. The whole variable domain, filled in from reference TRBV18 and TRBJ1-2, reads NAGVMQNPRHLVRRRGQEARLRCSPMKGHSHVYWYRQLPEEGLKFMVYLQKENIIDESGMPKERFSAEFPKEGPSILRIQQVVRGDSAAYFCASSPEGGGSAYGYTFGSGTRLTVV.

In its sample, this clonotype was seen a few times. V and J are TRBV20-1 and TRBJ1-5, with 7 bases fitting TRBD1. V lost 0 bases to trimming and J lost 5 bases; unmatched junction nucleotides: 4. CDR3 length: 14 amino acids. The germline V gene has CDR1 DFQATT and CDR2 SNEGSKA (reference sequence). The CDR3 DNA reads TGCAGTGCTAGAGACCGGACAGGATATCAGCCCCAGCATTTT. Its protein is CSARDRTGYQPQHF.

J is TRBJ1-2 and V is TRBV6-5; the D is unclear. V shed 4 bases and J shed 3 bases, with 15 bases lying between them. CDR3 length: 15 amino acids. Germline CDR1 and CDR2: MNHEY and SVGAGI. This CDR3 reads CASSSPAGSDYGYTF. The CDR3 DNA follows: TGTGCCAGCAGTTCCCCGGCGGGGAGTGACTATGGCTACACCTTC.

The V gene is TRBV14, the J gene TRBJ2-5, with a possible D match to TRBD1 (6 bases). Germline lookup yields CDR1 SGHDN and CDR2 FVKESK. V lost 2 bases, J lost 5 bases, and 18 bases lay in between. The CDR3 covers 16 residues. CDR3 bases: TGTGCCAGCAGCCAAAGGGGCAGGGGACACCGGGAGACCCAGTACTTC. This gives the protein CASSQRGRGHRETQYF.